These 20 T cell receptor beta chains originate from one sample sequenced in a study of blood T cell repertoires in COVID-19. Sequenced by immunoSEQ multiplex PCR; TCRdb stores in-frame clones only, minus some. In the table there are under 200,000 clones, 90% of which are singletons. The sample comprised peripheral blood. These receptors originate from a man in his forties or fifties with acute or convalescent COVID-19.

V gene TRBV7-9 combines with J gene TRBJ1-1; D call uncertain. The CDR3 contains 12 residues. V lost 3 bases and J lost 6, with 8 bases in between. Germline V gene data show CDR1 as SEHNR and CDR2 as FQNEAQ (reference sequence). Here the CDR3 DNA reads TGTGCCAGCAGCTTCACGGTCGCTGAAGCTTTCTTT. It yields the protein CASSFTVAEAFF.

This chain joins TRBV10-3 and TRBJ1-5, with TRBD1 as a possible D gene (5 bases). Per germline, CDR1 ENHRY and CDR2 SYGVKD. Trimming stripped 10 bases from V and 3 bases from J, with 13 bases between. This CDR3 spans 13 amino acids. The CDR3 DNA follows: TGTGCCACTTGCGACAGAACCAATCAGCCCCAGCATTTT. Residues: CATCDRTNQPQHF.

CDR3 DNA sequence: TGTGCCAGCAGCTTCGCAGGGACAGGGGCCTACGAGCAGTACTTC. Encoded protein: CASSFAGTGAYEQYF. The V and J genes are TRBV7-9 and TRBJ2-7; TRBD1 matches 10 bases. The trim removed 3 bases at V and 2 bases at J, leaving 4 bases unmatched. This CDR3 contains 15 residues. The germline CDR1 and CDR2 sequences are SEHNR and FQNEAQ (reference sequence).

The V and J genes are TRBV5-4 and TRBJ2-3; D not certain. Germline CDR1 reads SGHNT; CDR2 reads YYREEE (reference sequence). V dropped 1 base and J dropped 1 base, with 13 bases sitting between them. This CDR3 contains 16 residues. CDR3 protein: CASSLFTLSGTDTQYF. The DNA for the CDR3 is TGTGCCAGCAGCTTGTTCACTCTATCGGGCACAGATACGCAGTATTTT.

V gene TRBV24-1 combines with J gene TRBJ2-1; 8 bases match TRBD1. The length of the CDR3 is 15 residues. Germline V gives CDR1 KGHDR, CDR2 SFDVKD. V lost 4 bases to trimming and J lost 9 bases; unmatched junction nucleotides: 10. As DNA, the CDR3 is TGTGCCACCAGTGACCCAGGACAGGGATGGGGTGAGCAGTTCTTC. Amino acids: CATSDPGQGWGEQFF.

The chain joins TRBV7-9 to TRBJ2-1, with 7 bases lining up with TRBD2. V lost 5 bases, J lost 5 bases, and 9 bases stayed unmatched. Germline CDR1 SEHNR, CDR2 FQNEAQ (reference sequence). CDR3 length equals 15 residues. CDR3 protein: CASSHPVRGNNEQFF. CDR3 bases: TGTGCCAGCAGCCACCCCGTGCGGGGGAACAATGAGCAGTTCTTC.

This clone was detected only once. CDR3 amino acids: CASSLRLPTDTQYF. CDR3 coding DNA: TGTGCCAGCAGCTTAAGACTACCCACAGATACGCAGTATTTT. The V gene is TRBV7-3, the J gene TRBJ2-3; possible D gene TRBD2, 5 bases. Germline lookup yields CDR1 SGHTA and CDR2 FQGTGA. The V and J ends lost 1 base and 2 bases respectively, with 7 bases between them. The CDR3 covers 14 residues.

The genes are TRBV5-6 and TRBJ2-1; TRBD1 matches 7 bases. This CDR3 is 15 amino acids long. Germline loops: CDR1 SGHDT, CDR2 YYEEEE. J gave up 6 bases and V 2 bases, and 8 bases lay outside the gene matches. The CDR3 region is CASSLFTGVLNEQFF. Written as DNA, the CDR3 is TGTGCCAGCAGCTTATTCACAGGGGTGCTCAATGAGCAGTTCTTC.

The chain is built from TRBV19 and TRBJ1-1; 8 nucleotides line up with TRBD1. This CDR3 has 15 residues. The V segment lost 5 bases and the J segment 2 bases; nucleotides outside the gene matches: 7. Germline values: CDR1 LNHDA, CDR2 SQIVND (reference sequence). CDR3 amino acids: CASSLTGTGNTEAFF. In nucleotides, the CDR3 is TGTGCCAGTAGTCTCACCGGGACAGGTAACACTGAAGCTTTCTTT. The entire variable domain, with the rest obtained from reference TRBV19 and TRBJ1-1, is as follows: DGGITQSPKYLFRKEGQNVTLSCEQNLNHDAMYWYRQDPGQGLRLIYYSQIVNDFQKGDIAEGYSVSREKKESFPLTVTSAQKNPTAFYLCASSLTGTGNTEAFFGQGTRLTVV.

V and J are TRBV4-3 and TRBJ1-5; 7 nucleotides agree with TRBD1. Germline V gives CDR1 LGHNA, CDR2 YSLEER. The junction had 7 bases not matched to a gene; V was cut back by 1 base and J by 7 bases. The length of the CDR3 is 15 residues. The CDR3 coding sequence is TGCGCCAGCAGCCAAGGGTTGACAGGGAACCAGCCCCAGCATTTT. It specifies CASSQGLTGNQPQHF.

The gene calls are TRBV11-2 and TRBJ2-1; 10 nucleotides match TRBD2. Trimming took 6 bases from V and 9 from J; bases not matched to a gene: 11. Germline lookup yields CDR1 SGHAT and CDR2 FQNNGV. The CDR3 extends over 15 amino acids. Here the CDR3 reads CASRLAGTSVGEQFF. The DNA of the CDR3 is TGTGCCAGCAGACTAGCGGGAACCAGCGTCGGTGAGCAGTTCTTC.

The gene calls are TRBV29-1 and TRBJ2-4; 12 nucleotides align to TRBD1. CDR3 length: 17 residues. V shed 6 bases and J 3 bases; nucleotides not matched to a gene: 12. CDR1 and CDR2 from the germline V gene are SQVTM and ANQGSEA. DNA for the CDR3: TGCAGCGTCAGCCTGGGACAGGGGGCGCCTGACAAAAACATTCAGTACTTC. It is translated as CSVSLGQGAPDKNIQYF. Full variable domain (remainder filled in from reference TRBV29-1 and TRBJ2-4): SAVISQKPSRDICQRGTSLTIQCQVDSQVTMMFWYRQQPGQSLTLIATANQGSEATYESGFVIDKFPISRPNLTFSTLTVSNMSPEDSSIYLCSVSLGQGAPDKNIQYFGAGTRLSVL.

CDR3 sequence reads: CASSLGGLNTEAFF. CDR3 sequence (DNA): TGTGCCAGCAGCTTGGGGGGCTTGAACACTGAAGCTTTCTTT. The chain employs TRBV5-4 and TRBJ1-1, with D possibly being TRBD1 (5 bases). V was pared by 0 bases and J by 0 bases, with 6 bases between. The length of the CDR3 is 14 residues. Per the germline V gene, CDR1 is SGHNT and CDR2 is YYREEE (reference sequence). Using reference TRBV5-4 and TRBJ1-1 for the parts outside the CDR3, the full variable domain is ETGVTQSPTHLIKTRGQQVTLRCSSQSGHNTVSWYQQALGQGPQFIFQYYREEENGRGNFPPRFSGLQFPNYSSELNVNALELDDSALYLCASSLGGLNTEAFFGQGTRLTVV.

The chain links TRBV3-1 (or the pseudogene TRBV3-2) to TRBJ2-1; TRBD2 matches at 9 bases. The V gene's germline CDR1 is LGHDT and CDR2 YNNKEL (reference sequence). This CDR3 is built from 14 residues. V shed 0 bases and J 15 bases; nucleotides not matched to a gene: 9. The CDR3 spells CASSQDRGSGRLFF. CDR3 DNA sequence: TGTGCCAGCAGCCAAGATCGGGGAAGCGGGAGGCTGTTCTTC.

The V gene is TRBV10-1, the J gene TRBJ2-2; TRBD2 agrees at 8 bases. Trimming took 4 bases from V and 6 from J; bases not matched to a gene: 4. Germline CDR1 is WNHNN and CDR2 is SYGVQD (reference sequence). The CDR3 totals 14 residues. For the CDR3, the DNA is TGCGCCAGCAGTGGCGGGGGGATTCCCGGGGAGCTGTTTTTT. This encodes CASSGGGIPGELFF.

This sequence joins TRBV15 and TRBJ2-7, with no clear D. V dropped 0 bases and J dropped 5 bases, with 11 bases sitting between them. The germline CDR1 and CDR2 sequences are LNHNV and YYDKDF (reference sequence). CDR3 length: 14 amino acids. This chain's CDR3 is CATSRDARGDEQYF. The CDR3 region has the DNA TGTGCCACCAGCAGAGATGCGCGAGGTGACGAGCAGTACTTC.

The gene calls are TRBV28 and TRBJ1-3; 7 bases map to TRBD1. This CDR3 region has 15 residues. CDR1 MDHEN and CDR2 SYDVKM come from the germline V gene. Trimming at V came to 5 bases and at J to 0 bases, leaving 4 bases not matched to a gene. The CDR3 DNA sequence: TGTGCCAGCAGTACGCGGGACAGCTCTGGAAACACCATATATTTT. The encoded protein is CASSTRDSSGNTIYF.

The chain recombines TRBV7-9 with TRBJ1-5, with a possible D match to TRBD1 (6 bases). Germline V gene lookup returns CDR1 SEHNR and CDR2 FQNEAQ (reference sequence). CDR3 size: 14 residues. The V end was cut by 8 bases, the J end by 2 bases, with 13 bases between. The CDR3 bases are TGTGCCAGCGCGGACAGTAGTGGCAATCAGCCCCAGCATTTT. Amino acids: CASADSSGNQPQHF.

The V call is TRBV12-5, the J call TRBJ1-4; D possibly corresponds to TRBD1 (5 bases). Trimming stripped 7 bases from V and 8 bases from J, with 17 bases between. The CDR3 totals 14 residues. Germline assignment: CDR1 LGHNT and CDR2 FRNRAP. CDR3 sequence (DNA): TGTGCTAGTGCCATGGGCCCGGAGGGGGAAAAACTGTTTTTT. Encoded protein: CASAMGPEGEKLFF.

The chain uses TRBV5-1 and TRBJ1-1; D is unclear. V shed 1 base and J shed 3 bases, with 10 bases lying between them. Germline V gene sequence: CDR1 SGHRS, CDR2 YFSETQ. The CDR3 totals 14 residues. The CDR3 DNA follows: TGCGCCAGCAGCTTGTATGAGGGATACACTGAAGCTTTCTTT. This encodes CASSLYEGYTEAFF.